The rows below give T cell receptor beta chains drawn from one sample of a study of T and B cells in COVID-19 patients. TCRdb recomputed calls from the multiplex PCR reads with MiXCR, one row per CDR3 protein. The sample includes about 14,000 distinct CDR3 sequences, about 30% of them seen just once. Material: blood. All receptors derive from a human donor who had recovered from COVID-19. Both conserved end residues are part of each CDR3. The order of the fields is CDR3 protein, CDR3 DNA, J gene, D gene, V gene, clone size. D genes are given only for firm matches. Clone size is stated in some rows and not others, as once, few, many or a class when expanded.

CDR3 protein: CAWSVDENQPQHF; CDR3 DNA: TGTGCCTGGAGTGTAGACGAAAATCAGCCCCAGCATTTT; J gene: TRBJ1-5; D gene: NA; V gene: TRBV30; clone size: medium-sized
CDR3 protein: CASTERIASGEQFF; CDR3 DNA: TGTGCCAGCACTGAAAGGATTGCATCCGGTGAGCAGTTCTTC; J gene: TRBJ2-1; D gene: NA; V gene: TRBV2; clone size: NA
CDR3 protein: CASSEASAGIVPPYEQYF; CDR3 DNA: TGTGCCAGCAGTGAAGCGAGCGCAGGGATTGTACCCCCCTACGAGCAGTACTTC; J gene: TRBJ2-7; D gene: NA; V gene: TRBV6-1; clone size: few
CDR3 protein: CASIPQTGGLSDGYTF; CDR3 DNA: TGTGCCAGTATCCCGCAGACAGGGGGCTTGTCTGATGGCTACACCTTC; J gene: TRBJ1-2; D gene: TRBD1; V gene: TRBV19; clone size: few
CDR3 protein: CATNPGRSNYGYTF; CDR3 DNA: TGTGCCACCAACCCGGGACGGAGTAACTATGGCTACACCTTC; J gene: TRBJ1-2; D gene: NA; V gene: TRBV13; clone size: many
CDR3 protein: CASSPPRTGDFWGYTF; CDR3 DNA: TGTGCCAGCAGCCCCCCCAGGACAGGGGATTTTTGGGGCTACACCTTC; J gene: TRBJ1-2; D gene: TRBD1; V gene: TRBV11-2; clone size: few
CDR3 protein: CASSLGRDSPLHF; CDR3 DNA: TGTGCCAGCAGTTTAGGGAGGGATTCACCCCTCCACTTT; J gene: TRBJ1-6; D gene: NA; V gene: TRBV12-3/TRBV12-4; clone size: NA
CDR3 protein: CASSFTGVGTDTQYF; CDR3 DNA: TGCGCCAGCAGCTTTACAGGGGTTGGCACAGATACGCAGTATTTT; J gene: TRBJ2-3; D gene: TRBD1; V gene: TRBV5-1; clone size: NA
CDR3 protein: CSAYGYNHEKLFF; CDR3 DNA: TGCAGTGCTTACGGGTATAATCATGAAAAACTGTTTTTT; J gene: TRBJ1-4; D gene: NA; V gene: TRBV20-1; clone size: NA
CDR3 protein: CASSLGQGFVDEQYF; CDR3 DNA: TGTGCCAGCAGCTTGGGACAGGGCTTTGTCGACGAGCAGTACTTC; J gene: TRBJ2-7; D gene: TRBD1; V gene: TRBV5-5; clone size: many
CDR3 protein: CASGRGDTDTQYF; CDR3 DNA: TGTGCCAGCGGGCGGGGGGACACAGATACGCAGTATTTT; J gene: TRBJ2-3; D gene: TRBD2; V gene: TRBV6-5; clone size: medium-sized
CDR3 protein: CASSLASQGAAKNIQYF; CDR3 DNA: TGTGCCAGCAGCTTGGCTAGCCAGGGGGCGGCCAAAAACATTCAGTACTTC; J gene: TRBJ2-4; D gene: TRBD1; V gene: TRBV5-4; clone size: few
CDR3 protein: CASSTTGDSNQPQHF; CDR3 DNA: TGCGCCAGCAGCACGACAGGGGACAGCAATCAGCCCCAGCATTTT; J gene: TRBJ1-5; D gene: TRBD1; V gene: TRBV5-1; clone size: few
CDR3 protein: CASSIGQAGNQPQHF; CDR3 DNA: TGCGCCAGCAGCATCGGACAGGCGGGCAATCAGCCCCAGCATTTT; J gene: TRBJ1-5; D gene: TRBD1; V gene: TRBV5-1; clone size: NA
CDR3 protein: CASSLAPRTQYF; CDR3 DNA: TGTGCCAGCAGCTTAGCACCCCGGACCCAGTACTTC; J gene: TRBJ2-5; D gene: NA; V gene: TRBV7-2; clone size: few
CDR3 protein: CASSYVVGNSPLHF; CDR3 DNA: TGTGCCAGCAGTTACGTCGTAGGAAATTCACCCCTCCACTTT; J gene: TRBJ1-6; D gene: NA; V gene: TRBV6-5; clone size: NA
CDR3 protein: CASSGGETGGQNTEAFF; CDR3 DNA: TGCGCCAGCAGCGGCGGGGAGACAGGGGGGCAGAACACTGAAGCTTTCTTT; J gene: TRBJ1-1; D gene: TRBD1; V gene: TRBV5-1; clone size: few
CDR3 protein: CASSQAVGTEQFF; CDR3 DNA: TGCGCCAGCAGCCAGGCGGTCGGGACAGAGCAGTTCTTC; J gene: TRBJ2-1; D gene: NA; V gene: TRBV11-2; clone size: NA
CDR3 protein: CASSSPGQGNYGYTF; CDR3 DNA: TGCGCCAGCAGCTCACCGGGACAGGGAAACTATGGCTACACCTTC; J gene: TRBJ1-2; D gene: TRBD1; V gene: TRBV5-1; clone size: few
CDR3 protein: CASSFIAGDYQETQYF; CDR3 DNA: TGTGCCAGCAGTTTTATTGCAGGGGATTACCAAGAGACCCAGTACTTC; J gene: TRBJ2-5; D gene: NA; V gene: TRBV28; clone size: NA
CDR3 protein: CASGIRQAQETQYF; CDR3 DNA: TGTGCCAGCGGAATTAGACAGGCCCAAGAGACCCAGTACTTC; J gene: TRBJ2-5; D gene: NA; V gene: TRBV5-6; clone size: medium-sized
CDR3 protein: CASRPGLFSGNTIYF; CDR3 DNA: TGTGCCAGCAGACCGGGACTCTTCTCTGGAAACACCATATATTTT; J gene: TRBJ1-3; D gene: NA; V gene: TRBV13; clone size: NA
CDR3 protein: CASSFRGGGYTF; CDR3 DNA: TGTGCCAGCAGTTTCAGGGGCGGTGGCTACACCTTC; J gene: TRBJ1-2; D gene: NA; V gene: TRBV12-3/TRBV12-4; clone size: many
CDR3 protein: CASSYSTAEKLFF; CDR3 DNA: TGTGCCAGCAGTTACTCGACAGCTGAAAAACTGTTTTTT; J gene: TRBJ1-4; D gene: NA; V gene: TRBV6-5; clone size: medium-sized
CDR3 protein: CASRGGTGEREGTEAFF; CDR3 DNA: TGCGCCAGCAGGGGGGGAACAGGGGAGAGGGAGGGCACTGAAGCTTTCTTT; J gene: TRBJ1-1; D gene: TRBD1; V gene: TRBV10-2; clone size: NA
CDR3 protein: CASSFAGGSYNEQFF; CDR3 DNA: TGTGCCAGCAGTTTCGCAGGGGGCTCCTACAATGAGCAGTTCTTC; J gene: TRBJ2-1; D gene: TRBD1; V gene: TRBV12-3/TRBV12-4; clone size: medium-sized
CDR3 protein: CASSPWTNYNEQFF; CDR3 DNA: TGTGCCAGCAGCCCTTGGACCAATTACAATGAGCAGTTCTTC; J gene: TRBJ2-1; D gene: NA; V gene: TRBV6-5; clone size: medium-sized
CDR3 protein: CASSPGTSGGPNPYNEQFF; CDR3 DNA: TGCGCCAGCAGCCCGGGGACTAGCGGGGGCCCAAACCCCTACAATGAGCAGTTCTTC; J gene: TRBJ2-1; D gene: TRBD2; V gene: TRBV4-1; clone size: once